The rows below give T cell receptor beta chains drawn from one sample of a study of blood T cell repertoires in COVID-19. Profiled with immunoSEQ multiplex PCR; TCRdb holds only in-frame clones, not every one. This sample has under 75,000 clones, with 70% to 90% found just once. Source material: peripheral blood. The receptors stem from a man in his 60s with acute or convalescent COVID-19. Both conserved end residues are part of each CDR3. Fields, in order: CDR3 DNA, CDR3 protein, CDR3 length, D gene, J gene, clone size, V gene. A D gene is named only where the DNA matches it firmly. For some rows the clone size is stated as once, few or many, or as a class when expanded; others skip it.

CDR3nt: TGTGCCAGTAGTATCGCGACTAGCGGTTCCTACAATGAGCAGTTCTTC
CDR3aa: CASSIATSGSYNEQFF
len: 16
d_gene: TRBD2
j_gene: TRBJ2-1
abundance: few
v_gene: TRBV19

CDR3nt: TGTGCCAGCATTCAGGTCGGGGGGTCGTACGAGCAGTACTTC
CDR3aa: CASIQVGGSYEQYF
len: 14
d_gene: TRBD2
j_gene: TRBJ2-7
abundance: NA
v_gene: TRBV6-6

CDR3nt: TGTGCCAGCAGCTTAACTGCGGGGAGTAATCAGCCCCAGCATTTT
CDR3aa: CASSLTAGSNQPQHF
len: 15
d_gene: NA
j_gene: TRBJ1-5
abundance: NA
v_gene: TRBV7-8

CDR3nt: TGTGCCAGCAGCTTAGTTGGAGGGGTTGATGAGCAGTTCTTC
CDR3aa: CASSLVGGVDEQFF
len: 14
d_gene: NA
j_gene: TRBJ2-1
abundance: NA
v_gene: TRBV7-3

CDR3nt: TGTGCCAGCAGTTCTACCCTAGGTAGATATGGCTACACCTTC
CDR3aa: CASSSTLGRYGYTF
len: 14
d_gene: NA
j_gene: TRBJ1-2
abundance: NA
v_gene: TRBV28

CDR3nt: TGTGCCAGCAGTTTACAGGGGGCTGGAAATTCACCCCTCCACTTT
CDR3aa: CASSLQGAGNSPLHF
len: 15
d_gene: TRBD1
j_gene: TRBJ1-6
abundance: NA
v_gene: TRBV28

CDR3nt: TGTGCCAGCAGGGGACAGGGTGGGTACAATCAGCCCCAGCATTTT
CDR3aa: CASRGQGGYNQPQHF
len: 15
d_gene: TRBD1
j_gene: TRBJ1-5
abundance: NA
v_gene: TRBV6-5

CDR3nt: TGTGCCAGCAGCTGGACAGGGGGGGCCGGGGAGCTGTTTTTT
CDR3aa: CASSWTGGAGELFF
len: 14
d_gene: TRBD1
j_gene: TRBJ2-2
abundance: NA
v_gene: TRBV2

CDR3nt: TGTGCCAGTAGTACACGTCAGGGGAGTAATTCACCCCTCCACTTT
CDR3aa: CASSTRQGSNSPLHF
len: 15
d_gene: NA
j_gene: TRBJ1-6
abundance: NA
v_gene: TRBV19

CDR3nt: TGTGCCAGCATTAGCGGGGGAGTGATCACAGATACGCAGTATTTT
CDR3aa: CASISGGVITDTQYF
len: 15
d_gene: TRBD2
j_gene: TRBJ2-3
abundance: NA
v_gene: TRBV2

CDR3nt: TGCGCCAGCAGCCAAGATCCGTCTGGGGCTGCAAACACCATATATTTT
CDR3aa: CASSQDPSGAANTIYF
len: 16
d_gene: NA
j_gene: TRBJ1-3
abundance: NA
v_gene: TRBV4-1

CDR3nt: TGTGCCAGCAGCTTGGAAAGGGGTTTGGGCGAGCAGTACTTC
CDR3aa: CASSLERGLGEQYF
len: 14
d_gene: NA
j_gene: TRBJ2-7
abundance: NA
v_gene: TRBV5-4

CDR3nt: TGTTCGGGTGGTTCTGGAAACACCATATATTTT
CDR3aa: CSGGSGNTIYF
len: 11
d_gene: NA
j_gene: TRBJ1-3
abundance: NA
v_gene: TRBV12-3/TRBV12-4

CDR3nt: TGTGCCAGCGCGCGACAGGGGTTCGGGGGGCCGAACACTGAAGCTTTCTTT
CDR3aa: CASARQGFGGPNTEAFF
len: 17
d_gene: TRBD1
j_gene: TRBJ1-1
abundance: NA
v_gene: TRBV6-4

CDR3nt: TGTGCCAGTAGTATGGCTAGCGGGGAGACCCAGTACTTC
CDR3aa: CASSMASGETQYF
len: 13
d_gene: TRBD2
j_gene: TRBJ2-5
abundance: NA
v_gene: TRBV19

CDR3nt: TGTGCCACCAGTGGGAGCGGGGGGTCCTACAATGAGCAGTTCTTC
CDR3aa: CATSGSGGSYNEQFF
len: 15
d_gene: TRBD2
j_gene: TRBJ2-1
abundance: NA
v_gene: TRBV24-1

CDR3nt: TGTGCCAGCAGCCCAAATCGGGGCGAGCAGTACTTC
CDR3aa: CASSPNRGEQYF
len: 12
d_gene: NA
j_gene: TRBJ2-7
abundance: NA
v_gene: TRBV7-8

CDR3nt: TGTGCCACCAGTGATTTGGGGACTCCACGGGTTCAGTTCTTC
CDR3aa: CATSDLGTPRVQFF
len: 14
d_gene: NA
j_gene: TRBJ2-1
abundance: NA
v_gene: TRBV24-1

CDR3nt: TGTGCCAGCAGCCGATCCTACAGGCCCACTGAAGCTTTCTTT
CDR3aa: CASSRSYRPTEAFF
len: 14
d_gene: NA
j_gene: TRBJ1-1
abundance: NA
v_gene: TRBV3-1/TRBV3-2